This paragraph reports one T cell receptor beta chain. Next came a second PCR, run for roughly 6 to 11 cycles, which used a sample-barcoded 5' primer along with a J-beta primer mix. TCRdb independently ran MiXCR on the 5' RACE reads; one entry per CDR3 protein. In the table there are approximately 780,000 distinct CDR3 sequences, roughly 25% of which are singletons. The data are from a study of blood T cells in healthy people across ages. Trimming took 3 bases from V and 0 from J; bases not matched to a gene: 2. The V gene's germline CDR1 is KGHDR and CDR2 SFDVKD. The CDR3 spans 15 residues. These records were also assigned to another study, of T cells of mothers and their children.

This TCR was recovered from a boy aged 5-17 years in good health. This chain links TRBV24-1 with TRBJ2-3; 7 nucleotides align to TRBD1. Specimen: blood. CDR3 sequence: CATSDRTGSTDTQYF. The CDR3 coding sequence is TGTGCCACCAGTGATAGGACAGGAAGCACAGATACGCAGTATTTT.